This entry describes one T cell receptor (beta chain). What it binds is unknown. Primers: 60 Vbeta forward and 13 Jbeta reverse. TCRdb's copy holds only in-frame clones and misses some; the assay was immunoSEQ multiplex PCR. The sample records 120,000 to 150,000 clones, approximately 80% being singletons. Germline loops: CDR1 MNHNS, CDR2 SASEGT. The V and J ends lost 4 bases and 4 bases, in that order; junction bases with no gene match: 0. There are 14 residues in the CDR3. The data belong to a study of cytomegalovirus exposure and HLA in healthy donors. Study outcomes and limitations: It was reported that the classifier diagnosed cytomegalovirus status with high specificity and sensitivity in both the original and validation cohorts. Certain indistinguishable V segments, among them TRBV6-2 and TRBV6-3, were excluded.

Sequences were obtained from PBMCs. This clonotype originated in a male donor in good health and CMV-seropositive. The V call is TRBV6-1, the J call TRBJ2-7; 14 bases agree with TRBD2. The CDR3 nucleotides read TGTGCCAGCAGTGGGACTAGCGGGGGGTACGAGCAGTACTTC. As protein: CASSGTSGGYEQYF.